This T cell receptor beta chain was retrieved from a study of T cells in Graves' hyperthyroidism and ophthalmopathy. TCR beta CDR3 regions were amplified from RNA. A first-round RT-PCR of the TCR CDR3 used the HTBI primer set. TCRdb re-analysed the multiplex PCR reads in MiXCR, keeping a single row per CDR3 protein. The table records approximately 600,000 distinct CDR3 sequences, less than 25% of them present only once. CDR3 length: 12 residues. CDR1 SGHNT and CDR2 YENEEA come from the germline V gene. The V and J ends lost 5 bases and 9 bases respectively, with 13 bases between them. This clonotype appeared a few times.

The gene calls are TRBV11-3 and TRBJ1-1, with D perhaps matching TRBD1 (5 bases). The material sequenced was blood. This sequence originates from a man aged 30 to 39 with Graves' ophthalmopathy. CDR3 coding DNA: TGTGCCAGCAGCGGGAGCCGGGGACAAGCTTTCTTT. It is translated as CASSGSRGQAFF.